The 29 T cell receptor beta chains listed next were all sequenced from one sample in a study of tumor and adjacent non-tumor tissue in lung cancer. A modified ARM-PCR protocol with three rounds of nested PCR amplified TCRbeta. One entry per CDR3 protein results from TCRdb running MiXCR on the multiplex PCR reads. There are 100,000 to 150,000 distinct CDR3 sequences in the sample; 66% occur only once, and 10% to 15% lies in the top ten. This sample's RNA came from whole unsorted tissue. Sequenced input: lung tumor tissue. These receptors all stem from a man aged 25 to 45 with non-small cell lung cancer.

A single count supports this clonotype. An end of the junction differs from the germline gene, which may be a read error. The V gene is TRBV11-2, the J gene TRBJ2-1; 7 positions agree with TRBD1. Per germline, CDR1 SGHAT and CDR2 FQNNGV. This CDR3 contains 15 residues. The CDR3 sequence is CTSSPWTGHYYEQFF. For the CDR3, the DNA is TGTACCAGCAGCCCCTGGACAGGCCACTACTATGAGCAGTTCTTC.

This clonotype was counted a few times. A read error may explain this, as a much larger clone is one base away. The genes are TRBV20-1 and TRBJ1-5; 8 bases map to TRBD1. The CDR3 is 15 amino acids. CDR1 is DFQATT and CDR2 is SNEGSKA in the germline V gene (reference sequence). CDR3 protein: CSARAGGAGNQRQHF. The CDR3 DNA follows: TGCAGTGCTAGAGCAGGGGGCGCCGGCAATCAGCGCCAGCATTTT.

V and J are TRBV2 and TRBJ2-2; 9 bases line up with TRBD1. The CDR3 extends over 15 amino acids. Germline V gene data show CDR1 as SNHLY and CDR2 as FYNNEI. With 7 bases clipped from V and 3 bases from J, the junction kept 6 bases outside the gene matches. The CDR3 nucleotides are TGTGCCAGCACCCAACAGGGGGCGGACACCGGGGAGCTGTTTTTT. Translation: CASTQQGADTGELFF.

Concerning this clonotype itself: At one end the junction does not follow the germline gene, possibly because of a read error. The chain is built from TRBV7-8 and TRBJ1-4; tentative D call: TRBD1 (6 bases). The CDR3 covers 14 residues. Per the germline V gene, CDR1 is SGHVS and CDR2 is FQNEAQ. In DNA, the CDR3 is TGTGCCAGCAGCTTAGAGGGGACAAGGAAGAAATTGTATTTT. It specifies CASSLEGTRKKLYF.

With respect to this clonotype: Given a much more abundant clone one base away, this may be a read error. V gene TRBV12-5 combines with J gene TRBJ2-1, with 8 bases lining up with TRBD2. J was trimmed by 1 base and V by 2 bases; bases with no gene match: 7. Germline CDR1 reads LGHNT; CDR2 reads FRNRAP. This CDR3 contains 17 residues. The CDR3 is CASGLSPGGGSYNEQFF. The CDR3 coding sequence is TGTGCTAGTGGTTTGTCGCCCGGGGGGGGTTCCTACAATGAGCAGTTCTTC.

On this clonotype itself: Lacking the conserved final phenylalanine or tryptophan, this CDR3 likely reflects a read error. No DNA is shown, since the ends of the CDR3 on it are uncertain; the CDR3 is the one TCRdb lists. The CDR3 protein is CSARSGSGANVQTS. The chain couples TRBV20-1 to TRBJ2-6. Germline V lookup: CDR1 DFQATT, CDR2 SNEGSKA (reference sequence). The CDR3 is 14 residues long, ends included.

Many counts were recorded for this clonotype. The genes are TRBV6-6 and TRBJ2-7; 12 bases align to TRBD1. Germline CDR1 MNHNY, CDR2 SVGAGI (reference sequence). The CDR3 totals 14 residues. V was pared by 4 bases and J by 5 bases, with 3 bases of the junction left unmatched. The CDR3 reads CASSSGTGGDEQYF. The CDR3 DNA is TGTGCCAGCAGTTCCGGGACAGGGGGCGACGAGCAGTACTTC.

Ten or more counts support this clonotype. The chain combines TRBV6-2 or TRBV6-3 with TRBJ2-7; 12 nucleotides line up with TRBD1. Germline CDR1 and CDR2: MNHEY and SVGEGT. V lost 0 bases, J lost 5 bases, and 5 bases stayed unmatched. The CDR3 has 16 amino acids. The CDR3 DNA follows: TGTGCCAGCAGTTACTCGTGGGACAGGGGGCTGGACGAGCAGTACTTC. Its translation: CASSYSWDRGLDEQYF.

Turning to this clonotype: A much larger clone lies a single base off, so this may be a read error. This rearrangement joins TRBV20-1 to TRBJ1-1, with D perhaps matching TRBD1 (6 bases). CDR1 and CDR2 (germline): DFQATT, SNEGSKA (reference sequence). The CDR3 has 14 amino acids. V was cut by 7 bases and J by 3 bases, with 18 bases left in between. This CDR3 is CSVYPWGGHTEAFF. The CDR3 DNA follows: TGCAGTGTTTATCCGTGGGGGGGGCACACTGAAGCTTTCTTT.

Points on this clonotype: Likely a read error: the CDR3 ends without its conserved phenylalanine or tryptophan. V gene TRBV10-2 combines with J gene TRBJ2-2; D perhaps matches TRBD1 (5 bases). Germline V lookup: CDR1 WSHSY, CDR2 SAAADI. This CDR3 is 12 amino acids long. The DNA of the CDR3 is TGTGCCAGCAGGGCAAGGGTCGGGGAGCTGTTTCTT. Its protein product is CASRARVGELFL.

This clonotype was counted ten times or more. The chain couples TRBV20-1 to TRBJ2-2; TRBD1 matches at 7 bases. V shed 6 bases and J 0 bases; nucleotides not matched to a gene: 7. Germline CDR1 is DFQATT and CDR2 is SNEGSKA (reference sequence). The CDR3 sequence is 15 residues long. CDR3 sequence reads: CSAAKQGANTGELFF. The CDR3 DNA reads as TGCAGTGCAGCGAAGCAGGGGGCGAACACCGGGGAGCTGTTTTTT.

The rearrangement uses TRBV20-1 and TRBJ1-5; tentatively, D is TRBD1 (5 bases). The J call may be incorrect, as the DNA end agrees better with TRBJ2-3. The germline gives CDR1 DFQATT, CDR2 SNEGSKA (reference sequence). This CDR3 contains 16 residues. DNA of the CDR3: TGCAGTGCTAGTGATTTCCAGGGTCATAGCAATCAGCCCCAGTATTTT. Residues: CSASDFQGHSNQPQYF.

As for this clonotype: A read error may account for a junction end that differs from germline. The chain recombines TRBV6-5 with TRBJ2-4, with D unresolved. Germline CDR1 MNHEY, CDR2 SVGAGI. This CDR3 contains 13 residues. CDR3 in DNA: TGTGCCAGCAGGCCTTCAGCCAAAAACAATCAGTACTTC. It is translated as CASRPSAKNNQYF.

The chain has TRBV20-1 and TRBJ2-1; D is ambiguous. Looked up from germline, CDR1 is DFQATT and CDR2 is SNEGSKA (reference sequence). Trimming took off 3 bases at V and 10 bases at J, with 10 bases between the two ends. The CDR3 runs 11 residues. Here the CDR3 reads CSASLVQEQFF. CDR3 DNA: TGCAGTGCTAGTTTAGTTCAAGAGCAGTTCTTC.

At least ten counts were recorded for this clonotype. The V call is TRBV6-2 or TRBV6-3, the J call TRBJ2-5, with 10 bases aligning to TRBD2. The CDR3 sequence is 14 residues long. V lost 10 bases to trimming and J lost 2 bases; unmatched junction nucleotides: 7. Per germline, CDR1 MNHEY and CDR2 SVGEGT. CDR3 DNA sequence: TGTGCCACCTTCCGAGCGGGGGGGCAAGAGACCCAGTACTTC. Protein sequence: CATFRAGGQETQYF.

This clonotype was found many times. The chain links TRBV5-1 to TRBJ2-3, with a possible D match to TRBD2 (6 bases). There are 15 residues in the CDR3. The ends were cut back, 0 bases at V and 2 bases at J, with 10 bases in the middle. CDR1 is SGHRS, CDR2 YFSETQ, per germline. CDR3 residues: CASSLADYTTDTQYF. Written as DNA, the CDR3 is TGCGCCAGCAGCTTGGCGGACTACACCACAGATACGCAGTATTTT.

In this sample, this clonotype turned up a few times. The rearrangement uses TRBV25-1 and TRBJ1-2; D not certain. The CDR3 totals 14 residues. The germline gives CDR1 MGHDK, CDR2 SYGVNS. Between the trimmed V and J ends, which lost 4 bases and 4 bases, there was a span of 13 bases. CDR3 amino acids: CASSVSGRSYGYTF. The CDR3 DNA follows: TGTGCCAGCAGTGTTTCCGGACGGAGCTATGGCTACACCTTC.

Details on this clonotype: A much more abundant neighbour one base away suggests this may be a read error. The conserved phenylalanine or tryptophan normally closing the CDR3 is absent here, so this likely arose from a read error. The V call is TRBV20-1, the J call TRBJ2-5; the match to TRBD1 covers 7 bases. Germline-derived CDR1 and CDR2 are DFQATT and SNEGSKA (reference sequence). The CDR3 extends over 14 amino acids. The ends lost 5 bases at V and 2 bases at J; junction bases unmatched: 8. The chain's CDR3 is CSAPTGQEQETQYL. The DNA of the CDR3 is TGCAGTGCTCCCACAGGACAGGAGCAAGAGACCCAGTACCTC.

As concerns this clonotype: The germline gene is not matched at one end of the junction; a read error may be the cause. This chain uses TRBV5-6 with TRBJ2-3; a possible D gene is TRBD2 (6 bases). This CDR3 has 14 residues. Germline lookup yields CDR1 SGHDT and CDR2 YYEEEE. CDR3 sequence reads: CAGSLEGSTDTQYF. The CDR3 DNA is TGTGCCGGCAGCTTGGAGGGAAGCACAGATACGCAGTATTTT.

This clonotype occurred a few times. One junction end disagrees with the germline gene, perhaps due to a read error. V is TRBV7-9 and J is TRBJ2-4, with a tentative D call TRBD1 (6 bases). The CDR3 loop spans 13 amino acids. CDR1 is SEHNR, CDR2 FQNEAQ, per germline (reference sequence). CDR3 sequence (DNA): TGTGCCAGCAGCCTCGACAGGAAAAACATTCAGTATTTC. It codes for CASSLDRKNIQYF.

Turning to this clonotype: A much larger clone differs by one base, so this may be a read error. The rearrangement joins TRBV7-3 to TRBJ2-5; D possibly corresponds to TRBD2 (6 bases). V lost 2 bases and J lost 7, with 17 bases in between. Germline CDR1 reads SGHTA; CDR2 reads FQGTGA. This CDR3 is 15 amino acids long. The CDR3 sequence: CASSLWPSVSGTQYF. CDR3 nucleotide sequence: TGTGCCAGCAGCTTATGGCCTAGCGTATCAGGGACCCAGTACTTC.

Comments on this clonotype: This may come from a read error, since a much larger clone is one base off. CDR3 loop: CATSDLDRLDEQYF. CDR3 sequence (DNA): TGTGCCACCAGTGATTTGGACAGGTTGGACGAGCAGTACTTC. This sequence joins TRBV24-1 and TRBJ2-7; possible D gene TRBD1, 6 bases. In germline, CDR1 is KGHDR, CDR2 SFDVKD. The CDR3 runs to 14 residues. The V gene lost 0 bases and the J gene lost 5 bases, with 10 bases spanning the gap.

On this clonotype itself: Given the absence of the conserved phenylalanine or tryptophan at the CDR3 end, a read error is likely. The limits of the CDR3 on the DNA are not certain, so only TCRdb's listed CDR3 is given. The CDR3 protein is CASSLVGDSYLPLHI. The chain employs TRBV11-2 and TRBJ1-6; the D call TRBD1 from the table was never checked on the DNA. The CDR3 numbers 15 amino acids, ends counted. The V gene's germline CDR1 is SGHAT and CDR2 FQNNGV.

This clonotype came up a few times. Since a much larger clone is just one base distant, this may be a read error. The rearrangement joins TRBV20-1 to TRBJ1-5; D is possibly TRBD1 (5 bases). CDR1 is DFQATT and CDR2 is SNEGSKA in the germline V gene (reference sequence). V was pared by 5 bases and J by 0 bases, with 14 bases between. The CDR3 loop spans 15 amino acids. DNA of the CDR3: TGCAGTGCTGTAGGGGACGGATATAGCAATCAGCCCCAGCATTTT. Translation gives CSAVGDGYSNQPQHF.

Comment on this clonotype: A much larger clone sits a single nucleotide away, making a read error possible. The chain couples TRBV12-3 or TRBV12-4 to TRBJ1-6, with D hard to call. This CDR3 is built from 13 residues. CDR3 protein: CTSSSSLNSPLHF. The DNA of the CDR3 is TGTACCAGCAGTTCGTCGCTCAATTCACCCCTCCACTTT.

As for this clonotype: As the CDR3 is not closed by the conserved phenylalanine or tryptophan, this likely results from a read error. V usage is TRBV20-1 and J usage is TRBJ2-5, with unresolved D. This CDR3 has 13 amino acids. From germline, CDR1 is DFQATT and CDR2 SNEGSKA (reference sequence). The CDR3 spells CNAVTLSLETQYL. The CDR3 DNA follows: TGCAATGCTGTGACTCTCTCGCTGGAGACCCAGTACTTA.

This chain joins TRBV11-2 and TRBJ2-1; no definite D call. Germline lookup yields CDR1 SGHAT and CDR2 FQNNGV. This CDR3 has 15 residues. Trimming took 3 bases from V and 7 from J, leaving 16 bases between them. In DNA, the CDR3 is TGTGCCAGCAGCTTTATTGTGAGATGGAATAATGAGCAGTTCTTC. Protein: CASSFIVRWNNEQFF.

Notes on this clonotype: One junction end does not reproduce the germline sequence, and a read error may be involved. The chain joins TRBV6-2 or TRBV6-3 to TRBJ1-6; 9 positions match TRBD1. The CDR3 has 14 amino acids. Germline values: CDR1 MNHEY, CDR2 SVGEGT. As DNA, the CDR3 is TGTGCCAGCTGTTCAGGACAGGGGATTCCACCTCTCCACTTT. It is translated as CASCSGQGIPPLHF.

In this sample, this clonotype turned up many times. The gene calls are TRBV6-2 or TRBV6-3 and TRBJ1-5; possibly TRBD1 for D (5 bases). The CDR3 runs 16 residues. Trimming took 5 bases from V and 4 from J, leaving 18 bases between them. Germline-derived CDR1 and CDR2 are MNHEY and SVGEGT. The CDR3 sequence: CASSRTQGWSNQPQHF. The DNA for the CDR3 is TGTGCCAGCAGTCGTACCCAGGGATGGTCAAATCAGCCCCAGCATTTT.